These 5 T cell receptor beta chains originate from one sample sequenced in a study of breast tumors, draining lymph nodes, adjacent tissues. MiXCR, run by TCRdb on the multiplex PCR reads, gives a single entry per CDR3 protein. The sample carries some 150,000 distinct CDR3 sequences, 20% to 25% recorded once. Samples came from axillary lymph nodes draining the breast cancer. Sequenced sample: axillary lymph node tissue. The receptors were sampled from a female donor with breast cancer. Some clones in this sample may be carry-over from other donors' samples.

The chain couples TRBV28 to TRBJ2-1; tentative D call: TRBD2 (5 bases). V was pared by 3 bases and J by 0 bases, with 9 bases between. CDR1 and CDR2 (germline): MDHEN, SYDVKM. The CDR3 is 15 amino acids. Here the CDR3 DNA reads TGTGCCAGCAGTTTGAAGCGGAGCTCCTACAATGAGCAGTTCTTC. Its translation: CASSLKRSSYNEQFF.

As to this clonotype: A read error is possible here, since a much larger clone lies one base away. J is TRBJ1-2 and V is TRBV19; tentatively, D is TRBD1 (6 bases). This CDR3 has 14 residues. Germline V lookup: CDR1 LNHDA, CDR2 SQIVND (reference sequence). As DNA, the CDR3 is TGTGCCAGTAACGACCCCTGGGGGGCGCGGGGCTACATCTTC. Translation: CASNDPWGARGYIF. The entire variable domain, with the rest obtained from reference TRBV19 and TRBJ1-2, is as follows: DGGITQSPKYLFRKEGQNVTLSCEQNLNHDAMYWYRQDPGQGLRLIYYSQIVNDFQKGDIAEGYSVSREKKESFPLTVTSAQKNPTAFYLCASNDPWGARGYIFGSGTRLTVV.

This clonotype came up many times. V is TRBV7-2 and J is TRBJ2-7, with 7 positions matching TRBD1. The CDR3 has 14 residues. The J segment lost 2 bases and the V segment lost 5 bases, leaving 6 bases of the junction unmatched. Germline V CDR1 and CDR2: SGHTA, FQGNSA. CDR3 nucleotide sequence: TGTGCCAGCAGCGCGATGGGACAGACCTACGAGCAGTACTTC. This codes for CASSAMGQTYEQYF.

This clonotype has only a few counts. The genes are TRBV24-1 and TRBJ1-5; tentative D call: TRBD1 (6 bases). Germline V gene sequence: CDR1 KGHDR, CDR2 SFDVKD. Trimming cost V 9 bases and J 6 bases, with 17 bases left between them. This CDR3 is built from 14 residues. CDR3 residues: CATLTSGGGQPQHF. The CDR3 DNA is TGTGCCACCCTGACATCCGGGGGCGGTCAGCCCCAGCATTTT.

Ten or more counts support this clonotype. V is TRBV11-2 and J is TRBJ2-3, with TRBD2 identical over 9 bases. Germline CDR1 reads SGHAT; CDR2 reads FQNNGV. The ends lost 3 bases at V and 3 bases at J; junction bases unmatched: 1. The CDR3 totals 14 residues. CDR3: CASSFLAGTDTQYF. In DNA, the CDR3 is TGTGCCAGCAGCTTTCTAGCGGGAACAGATACGCAGTATTTT.